The 3 T cell receptor beta chains given below trace back to one sample, sequenced in a study of blood T cell repertoires in COVID-19 (dated by TCRdb to about 2020). The method was the immunoSEQ multiplex PCR assay. TCRdb holds this immuneACCESS table with in-frame rearrangements only. Some clones are missing; in checked studies, unresolved V genes explain under half, and the rest has no known cause. Across this sample there are some 290,000 clones, with around 87% seen only once. The ten largest clones capture about 1% of the sample. Sequencing used peripheral blood. All receptors derive from a woman aged 40 to 50 with COVID-19, enrolled during active disease.

V and J are TRBV5-1 and TRBJ1-1, with D possibly TRBD1 on 6 matching bases. The germline V and J ends were trimmed by 0 bases and 5 bases, with 14 bases remaining between them. The CDR3 contains 15 residues. The germline CDR1 and CDR2 sequences are SGHRS and YFSETQ. The CDR3 nucleotides are TGCGCCAGCAGCTTGGAATTGGGGGCAGGAACTGAAGCTTTCTTT. Encoded protein: CASSLELGAGTEAFF.

This clone was detected only once. This chain links TRBV11-2 with TRBJ2-3; no clear D. V was cut by 1 base and J by 4 bases, with 9 bases left in between. The CDR3 covers 14 residues. CDR1 is SGHAT and CDR2 is FQNNGV in the germline V gene. CDR3 nucleotide sequence: TGTGCCAGCAGCTTAGTTTTGGTAGCAGATACGCAGTATTTT. Amino acids: CASSLVLVADTQYF.

The chain couples TRBV7-2 to TRBJ1-5, with 7 positions matching TRBD1. Germline V gene data show CDR1 as SGHTA and CDR2 as FQGNSA. The CDR3 is 16 amino acids. V was clipped by 4 bases and J by 4 bases; unmatched bases: 10. CDR3 region: CASSSTSGQINQPQHF. The CDR3 DNA sequence: TGTGCCAGCAGCTCCACCTCGGGACAGATTAATCAGCCCCAGCATTTT.